The present entry profiles one T cell receptor beta chain with its context. Data came from immunoSEQ multiplex PCR; TCRdb stores just in-frame clones and leaves some out. The data contain fewer than 200,000 clones, 70% to 85% of them singletons. With 0 bases clipped from V and 6 bases from J, the junction kept 2 bases outside the gene matches. There are 15 residues in the CDR3. Per the germline V gene, CDR1 is SGHRS and CDR2 is YFSETQ. The sample comes from a study of blood T cell repertoires in COVID-19. Sequences were obtained from peripheral blood. This TCR was sampled from a man between 60 and 75 years old who had recovered from COVID-19. The gene calls are TRBV5-1 and TRBJ1-4; TRBD1 aligns across 10 bases. CDR3 in DNA: TGCGCCAGCAGCTTGGAGGGACAGGGGTATGAAAAACTGTTTTTT. Translated: CASSLEGQGYEKLFF. The whole variable domain, remainder taken from reference TRBV5-1 and TRBJ1-4, is KAGVTQTPRYLIKTRGQQVTLSCSPISGHRSVSWYQQTPGQGLQFLFEYFSETQRNKGNFPGRFSGRQFSNSRSEMNVSTLELGDSALYLCASSLEGQGYEKLFFGSGTQLSVL.